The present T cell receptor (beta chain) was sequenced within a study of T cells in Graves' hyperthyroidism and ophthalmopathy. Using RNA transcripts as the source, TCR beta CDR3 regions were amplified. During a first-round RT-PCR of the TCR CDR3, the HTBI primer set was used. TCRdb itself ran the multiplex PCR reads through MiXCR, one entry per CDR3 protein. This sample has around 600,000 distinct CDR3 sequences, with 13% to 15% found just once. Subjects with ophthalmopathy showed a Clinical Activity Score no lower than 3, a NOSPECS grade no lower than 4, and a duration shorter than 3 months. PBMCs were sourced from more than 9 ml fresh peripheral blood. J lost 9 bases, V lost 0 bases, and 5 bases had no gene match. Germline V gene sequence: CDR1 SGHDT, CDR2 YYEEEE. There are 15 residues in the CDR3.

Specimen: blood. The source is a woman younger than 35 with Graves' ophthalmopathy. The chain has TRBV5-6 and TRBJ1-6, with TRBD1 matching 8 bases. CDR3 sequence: CASSLEAGGFSPLHF. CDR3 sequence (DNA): TGTGCCAGCAGCTTGGAGGCAGGGGGCTTTTCACCCCTCCACTTT.